The sample holds a few counts of the clone carrying this TCR beta chain. What it recognizes is unknown. Other nucleotide sequences from this sample produce the same CDR3. Researchers ran the PCR with 60 Vbeta and 13 Jbeta primers. Sequencing was performed with immunoSEQ multiplex PCR; in TCRdb, only in-frame clones are kept and a portion is missing. The data show roughly 130,000 clones, about 80% seen once. This sample is drawn from a study of cytomegalovirus exposure and HLA in healthy donors. General study findings and limits: An analysis done earlier found most TCR beta V segments productive about 90% or about 30% of the time. Cytomegalovirus association was listed for about 160 TCR beta chains. Later analysis reportedly placed an Asian-associated ancestry cluster below the approximately 700-donor mean in N-insertions. Cytomegalovirus status was reportedly diagnosed by the classifier with high sensitivity and specificity.

With 3 bases removed from V and 0 bases from J, the gap between germline ends came to 10 bases. The CDR3 runs 15 residues. In germline, CDR1 is LNHDA, CDR2 SQIVND (reference sequence). Sequenced: PBMCs. The source of this sequence is a man aged 35 to 55 in good health and CMV-seronegative. V usage is TRBV19 and J usage is TRBJ2-3; D remains ambiguous. CDR3 bases: TGTGCCAGTAGTATCGGCGGCCTCAGCACAGATACGCAGTATTTT. Its protein product is CASSIGGLSTDTQYF.